These 28 T cell receptor beta chains share one sample of origin, sequenced in a study of blood T cell repertoires in COVID-19 (dated by TCRdb to the early 2020s). The library was made by the immunoSEQ multiplex PCR assay. TCRdb obtained this table from immuneACCESS and retained in-frame rearrangements with V and J assigned. These tables miss some clones; where compared with another copy, unresolved V genes account for less than half of the shortfall, and the remainder is unexplained. The table for this sample lists 200,000 or so clones; around 81% of them were counted only once. 3% of the sample is taken by the ten largest. The specimen was peripheral blood. All receptors derive from a woman aged 25 to 39 who had recovered from COVID-19.

The chain joins TRBV6-5 to TRBJ2-2; tentatively, D is TRBD2 (5 bases). Trimming left V 7 bases short and J 8 bases short, with 14 bases between. The germline CDR1 and CDR2 sequences are MNHEY and SVGAGI. The CDR3 contains 13 residues. The CDR3 region has the DNA TGTGCCAGCACCTTGGACTTAAAAGGGGAGCTGTTTTTT. Its protein product is CASTLDLKGELFF.

This clone was observed once. The rearrangement joins TRBV28 to TRBJ2-5; TRBD2 agrees at 13 bases. This CDR3 has 16 amino acids. Trimming removed 6 bases from V and 4 bases from J; junction bases left unmatched: 8. In germline, CDR1 is MDHEN, CDR2 SYDVKM. Written as DNA, the CDR3 is TGTGCCAGCAGCCTCAGACTAGCGGGAGGATTAGAGACCCAGTACTTC. It yields the protein CASSLRLAGGLETQYF.

V is TRBV7-9 and J is TRBJ1-1; D not certain. This CDR3 is 19 amino acids long. V was pared by 1 base and J by 2 bases, with 23 bases between. The germline V gene encodes CDR1 SEHNR and CDR2 FQNEAQ (reference sequence). The CDR3 reads CASSLGYKSELDINTEAFF. CDR3 sequence (DNA): TGTGCCAGCAGCTTAGGATATAAGTCGGAACTAGATATTAACACTGAAGCTTTCTTT.

This chain connects TRBV7-8 to TRBJ2-3, with no clear D. CDR1 is SGHVS, CDR2 FQNEAQ, per germline. The CDR3 consists of 12 residues. Trimming took 5 bases from V and 7 from J, leaving 10 bases between them. The CDR3 loop is CASSPTRNTQYF. CDR3 DNA sequence: TGTGCCAGCAGCCCGACGCGGAATACGCAGTATTTT. The variable domain in full, completed from reference TRBV7-8 and TRBJ2-3, reads GAGVSQSPRYKVAKRGQDVALRCDPISGHVSLFWYQQALGQGPEFLTYFQNEAQLDKSGLPSDRFFAERPEGSVSTLKIQRTQQEDSAVYLCASSPTRNTQYFGPGTRLTVL.

This sequence joins TRBV6-5 and TRBJ1-2; D not resolved. Trimming pared 4 bases from V and 3 bases from J, leaving 9 bases between. The CDR3 has 13 amino acids. Germline CDR1 is MNHEY and CDR2 is SVGAGI. The CDR3 loop is CASSSSRYYGYTF. The CDR3 coding sequence is TGTGCCAGCAGTTCTAGCCGTTACTATGGCTACACCTTC.

This clone has more than one count but fewer than ten. The genes are TRBV7-6 and TRBJ2-7, with 13 bases fitting TRBD2. Germline V CDR1 and CDR2: SGHVS, FNYEAQ. Unmatched junction bases numbered 6, after V lost 1 base and J lost 9 bases. The CDR3 has 15 residues. The CDR3 region is CASSLGGGLAGRQYF. The CDR3 nucleotides are TGTGCCAGCAGCTTAGGGGGGGGACTAGCGGGACGGCAGTACTTC. The variable domain in full, with the rest retrieved from reference TRBV7-6 and TRBJ2-7, is GAGVSQSPRYKVTKRGQDVALRCDPISGHVSLYWYRQALGQGPEFLTYFNYEAQQDKSGLPNDRFSAERPEGSISTLTIQRTEQRDSAMYRCASSLGGGLAGRQYFGPGTRLTVT.

The gene calls are TRBV7-3 and TRBJ2-2, with D hard to call. Trimming stripped 0 bases from V and 4 bases from J, with 6 bases between. Germline V gene sequence: CDR1 SGHTA, CDR2 FQGTGA. This CDR3 has 14 residues. CDR3 protein: CASSLTTSTGELFF. The CDR3 DNA reads as TGTGCCAGCAGCTTAACTACTTCCACCGGGGAGCTGTTTTTT.

This sequence joins TRBV19 and TRBJ1-5, with D possibly being TRBD1 (5 bases). Trimming cost V 5 bases and J 4 bases, with 24 bases left between them. CDR1 LNHDA and CDR2 SQIVND come from the germline V gene (reference sequence). This CDR3 has 18 amino acids. CDR3 in DNA: TGTGCCAGTAGTTCCAGGGACGGGCTGAAGCGGGGAAATCAGCCCCAGCATTTT. Translating it yields CASSSRDGLKRGNQPQHF.

This sequence joins TRBV3-1 (or the pseudogene TRBV3-2) and TRBJ1-4; D unclear. Germline values: CDR1 LGHDT, CDR2 YNNKEL (reference sequence). Trimming removed 4 bases from V and 10 bases from J, with 16 bases in between. This CDR3 comprises 14 residues. The chain's CDR3 is CASSLEGGVGKLFF. The CDR3 DNA reads TGTGCCAGCAGCCTCGAGGGCGGGGTGGGAAAACTGTTTTTT.

This chain connects TRBV7-2 to TRBJ2-7; 10 positions match TRBD2. The germline V gene has CDR1 SGHTA and CDR2 FQGNSA. This CDR3 has 17 residues. Trimming took 4 bases from V and 0 from J; bases not matched to a gene: 9. The CDR3 is CASSSQTSGFPSYEQYF. CDR3 sequence (DNA): TGTGCCAGCAGCTCCCAGACTAGCGGGTTTCCCTCCTACGAGCAGTACTTC.

The sample holds one count of this clone. This chain links TRBV6-1 with TRBJ2-1; D perhaps matches TRBD1 (5 bases). Germline CDR1 is MNHNS and CDR2 is SASEGT. Trimming removed 1 base at V and 1 base at J, with 14 bases between. The CDR3 runs 17 residues. The CDR3 is CASSEVTSRVSYNEQFF. The DNA for the CDR3 is TGTGCCAGCAGTGAAGTGACGAGCAGGGTTTCCTACAATGAGCAGTTCTTC.

The genes are TRBV4-1 and TRBJ1-1; D may be TRBD1 (5 bases). V was clipped by 4 bases and J by 0 bases, with 9 bases between them. Germline V gene sequence: CDR1 MGHRA, CDR2 YSYEKL. This CDR3 is 14 amino acids long. CDR3 sequence (DNA): TGCGCCAGCAGCCTTTTAGGGGTGAACACTGAAGCTTTCTTT. Translated, it gives CASSLLGVNTEAFF.

The rearrangement links TRBV21-1 to TRBJ2-5; the table's D call, TRBD1, has no DNA check behind it. TRBV21-1 is shown as a pseudogene. The CDR3 covers 15 residues. This chain's CDR3 is CASSLDRGNQETQYF. CDR3 coding DNA: TGTGCCAGCAGCTTGGACAGGGGGAACCAAGAGACCCAGTACTTC.

The sample holds a few counts of this clone. The J gene is TRBJ2-1, the V gene TRBV25-1, with TRBD2 identical over 13 bases. The CDR3 is 15 residues long. CDR1 and CDR2 (germline): MGHDK, SYGVNS. Trimming cost V 7 bases and J 6 bases; bases outside gene matches: 6. CDR3 nucleotide sequence: TGTGCCAGCACTACGGGACTAGCGGGAACCAATGAGCAGTTCTTC. Translated, it gives CASTTGLAGTNEQFF.

This clone has only a few counts. The chain joins TRBV3-1 (or the pseudogene TRBV3-2) to TRBJ2-1; a weak D match, TRBD2 (6 bases). Germline CDR1 is LGHDT and CDR2 is YNNKEL (reference sequence). The CDR3 runs 15 residues. V gave up 0 bases and J gave up 7 bases, with 13 bases separating them. The CDR3 DNA sequence: TGTGCCAGCAGCCAAGATGGAGGGTATGGGAATGAGCAGTTCTTC. Translating it yields CASSQDGGYGNEQFF.

The genes are TRBV29-1 and TRBJ2-1, with 8 bases aligning to TRBD1. The germline V gene encodes CDR1 SQVTM and CDR2 ANQGSEA. CDR3 length: 16 amino acids. The V and J ends lost 0 bases and 3 bases, in that order; junction bases with no gene match: 7. Here the CDR3 reads CSVEEGRQGYYNEQFF. The CDR3 DNA sequence: TGCAGCGTTGAAGAAGGGAGACAGGGGTACTACAATGAGCAGTTCTTC.

The chain uses TRBV4-1 and TRBJ2-1; TRBD2 matches 7 bases. The CDR3 contains 15 residues. CDR1 is MGHRA and CDR2 is YSYEKL in the germline V gene. Germline trimming cut 1 base from V and 12 bases from J; bases unmatched to any gene: 12. CDR3 sequence: CASSQGGLTELWQFF. The CDR3 DNA reads as TGCGCCAGCAGCCAAGGGGGACTAACGGAGTTATGGCAGTTCTTC.

This clone was detected a few times. The chain joins TRBV19 to TRBJ1-1; maybe TRBD1 (5 bases). Between the trimmed V and J ends, which lost 9 bases and 2 bases, there was a span of 16 bases. Germline V gene lookup returns CDR1 LNHDA and CDR2 SQIVND (reference sequence). This CDR3 comprises 14 residues. CDR3 residues: CASRQRGLNTEAFF. CDR3 sequence (DNA): TGTGCCAGCAGGCAGAGGGGACTCAACACTGAAGCTTTCTTT.

The sample holds one count of this clone. The chain couples TRBV5-1 to TRBJ1-4, with 7 bases identical to TRBD1. The trim removed 4 bases at V and 5 bases at J, leaving 8 bases unmatched. CDR1 SGHRS and CDR2 YFSETQ come from the germline V gene. This CDR3 is built from 15 residues. The CDR3 region is CASSEETGINEKLFF. CDR3 nucleotide sequence: TGCGCCAGCAGCGAGGAGACAGGGATAAATGAAAAACTGTTTTTT.

The V gene is TRBV2, the J gene TRBJ2-7; D is perhaps TRBD1 (6 bases). The CDR3 runs 15 residues. Germline values: CDR1 SNHLY, CDR2 FYNNEI. Trimming removed 5 bases from V and 3 bases from J, with 17 bases in between. CDR3 sequence (DNA): TGTGCCAGCAGTCACGAATCGGACAGAGTCTACGAGCAGTACTTC. Translating gives CASSHESDRVYEQYF.

This clone was recorded once. The chain is built from TRBV5-4 and TRBJ2-7, with 9 positions matching TRBD1. J was trimmed by 7 bases and V by 4 bases; bases with no gene match: 12. The length of the CDR3 is 15 residues. Per germline, CDR1 SGHNT and CDR2 YYREEE (reference sequence). CDR3 loop: CASSGNRGLSGEQYF. CDR3 sequence (DNA): TGTGCCAGCAGCGGGAACAGGGGGCTCTCGGGAGAGCAGTACTTC.

This chain connects TRBV6-6 to TRBJ1-2; no definite D call. This CDR3 has 13 residues. Trimming pared 4 bases from V and 0 bases from J, leaving 6 bases between. CDR1 and CDR2 (germline): MNHNY, SVGAGI (reference sequence). In DNA, the CDR3 is TGTGCCAGCAGTTCCGGAGCTAACTATGGCTACACCTTC. Translation gives CASSSGANYGYTF.

This clone has more than one count but fewer than ten. The gene calls are TRBV7-7 and TRBJ2-2; D perhaps matches TRBD2 (6 bases). CDR3 length equals 16 residues. Germline V gene data show CDR1 as SSHAT and CDR2 as FNYEAQ (reference sequence). V dropped 2 bases and J dropped 5 bases, with 15 bases sitting between them. DNA for the CDR3: TGTGCCAGCAGCTTAAGGCCGGGAGCGGATACCGGGGAGCTGTTTTTT. It yields the protein CASSLRPGADTGELFF.

The chain combines TRBV10-3 with TRBJ2-2, with 7 bases matching TRBD1. The CDR3 has 16 residues. V was pared by 4 bases and J by 5 bases, with 10 bases of the junction left unmatched. Germline-derived CDR1 and CDR2 are ENHRY and SYGVKD. CDR3 loop: CAISAPGTANTGELFF. CDR3 nucleotide sequence: TGTGCCATCAGTGCTCCTGGGACAGCCAATACCGGGGAGCTGTTTTTT.

V is TRBV28 and J is TRBJ2-5, with TRBD2 matching over 11 bases. J was trimmed by 5 bases and V by 5 bases; bases with no gene match: 4. From germline, CDR1 is MDHEN and CDR2 SYDVKM. This CDR3 is 14 amino acids long. The CDR3 DNA sequence: TGTGCCAGCAGTCCACTAGCGGGAGCGGAGACCCAGTACTTC. Protein product: CASSPLAGAETQYF.

The J gene is TRBJ2-7, the V gene TRBV11-2, with D perhaps matching TRBD2 (6 bases). The CDR3 contains 15 residues. V was trimmed by 7 bases and J by 3 bases, leaving 19 bases between them. From germline, CDR1 is SGHAT and CDR2 FQNNGV. CDR3: CASNALGVGGYEQYF. The CDR3 DNA reads as TGTGCCAGCAACGCGTTGGGAGTCGGGGGCTACGAGCAGTACTTC.

This clone was seen once. The chain uses TRBV30 and TRBJ2-7; 13 bases agree with TRBD2. Germline assignment: CDR1 GTSNPN and CDR2 SVGIG (reference sequence). Unmatched junction bases numbered 1, after V lost 0 bases and J lost 2 bases. This CDR3 is built from 15 residues. CDR3 region: CAWSVGLAGAYEQYF. The CDR3 nucleotides are TGTGCCTGGAGTGTAGGACTAGCGGGGGCCTACGAGCAGTACTTC.

The J gene is TRBJ2-7, the V gene TRBV27, with TRBD2 matching 15 bases. Germline assignment: CDR1 MNHEY and CDR2 SMNVEV (reference sequence). This CDR3 is 16 amino acids long. Trimming removed 6 bases from V and 3 bases from J; junction bases left unmatched: 6. CDR3 sequence reads: CASRGTSGRRYYEQYF. CDR3 in DNA: TGTGCCAGCAGGGGGACTAGCGGGAGGCGGTACTACGAGCAGTACTTC.